This entry features one T cell receptor beta chain sequence. This sample was taken from a study of blood T cell repertoires in COVID-19. About the study: From T cells, B-cell-depleted T cells, or PBMCs came the material, which was cDNA or gDNA.

TCRdb's copy holds only in-frame clones and misses some; the assay was immunoSEQ multiplex PCR. The data contain about 280,000 clones, 80% to 85% of them seen just once; the ten biggest clones take up about 5%. V was clipped by 4 bases and J by 5 bases; unmatched bases: 14. The germline gives CDR1 SGHNT, CDR2 YYREEE (reference sequence). CDR3 length: 16 amino acids. Individuals aged about 18 to 89 years were recruited from 24 US areas. A COVID-19 case had been met by exposed participants during the 2 weeks before study entry. This sequence was found in a man in his forties or fifties who had been exposed to COVID-19. The chain joins TRBV5-4 to TRBJ2-5; 7 nucleotides align to TRBD1. Sequencing was performed on PBMCs or T cells enriched from blood (not recorded which). The CDR3 spells CASSGRGTDPGETQYF. For the CDR3, the DNA is TGTGCCAGCAGCGGGAGAGGGACAGACCCCGGGGAGACCCAGTACTTC. Complete variable domain (other parts from reference TRBV5-4 and TRBJ2-5): ETGVTQSPTHLIKTRGQQVTLRCSSQSGHNTVSWYQQALGQGPQFIFQYYREEENGRGNFPPRFSGLQFPNYSSELNVNALELDDSALYLCASSGRGTDPGETQYFGPGTRLLVL.